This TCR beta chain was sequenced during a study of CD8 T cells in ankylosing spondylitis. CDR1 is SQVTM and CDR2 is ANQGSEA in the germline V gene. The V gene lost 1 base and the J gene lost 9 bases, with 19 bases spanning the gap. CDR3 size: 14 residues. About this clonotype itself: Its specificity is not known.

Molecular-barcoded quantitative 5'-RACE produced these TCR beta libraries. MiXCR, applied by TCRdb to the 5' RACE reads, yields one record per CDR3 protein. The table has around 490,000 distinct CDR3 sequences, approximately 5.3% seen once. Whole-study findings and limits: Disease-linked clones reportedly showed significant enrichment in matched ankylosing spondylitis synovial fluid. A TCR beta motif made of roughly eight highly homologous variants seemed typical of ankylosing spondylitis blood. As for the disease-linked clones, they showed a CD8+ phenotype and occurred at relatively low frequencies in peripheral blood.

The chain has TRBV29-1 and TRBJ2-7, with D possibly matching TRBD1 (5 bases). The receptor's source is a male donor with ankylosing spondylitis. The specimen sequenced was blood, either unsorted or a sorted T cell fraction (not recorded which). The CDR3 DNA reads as TGCAGCGTTGAAGTCCCCAGGGATCCCATCGGGCAGTACTTC. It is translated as CSVEVPRDPIGQYF.